This T cell receptor beta chain was profiled in a study of blood T cells in healthy people across ages. Turning to the study itself: Template-switching capture recovered about one barcoded beta molecule per two T cells. The study's findings and limits: Greater diversity and more naive CD4+ cells were seen in long-lived donors than in aged donors. Per-million-T-cell TCR beta diversity fell roughly linearly with age.

Points on this clonotype: Its target is not known.

Per sample, a minimum of 6 million PBMCs were isolated. Germline CDR1 LGHDT, CDR2 YNNKEL (reference sequence). CDR3 length: 16 amino acids. Germline trimming cut 1 base from V and 11 bases from J; bases unmatched to any gene: 15. A second PCR of roughly 7 to 11 cycles used a sample-barcoded 5' primer and a J-beta primer mix. Using its own MiXCR run on the 5' RACE reads, TCRdb lists one record per CDR3 protein. The table shows fewer than 800,000 distinct CDR3 sequences, with about a third occurring only once. The sequence was obtained from a woman older than 75 in good health. The V and J genes are TRBV3-1 and TRBJ2-5; 8 positions match TRBD2. The sample consisted of blood. The CDR3 is CASSQGNSGARGGQYF. The CDR3 bases are TGTGCCAGCAGCCAAGGAAATAGCGGGGCCCGGGGGGGGCAGTACTTC.